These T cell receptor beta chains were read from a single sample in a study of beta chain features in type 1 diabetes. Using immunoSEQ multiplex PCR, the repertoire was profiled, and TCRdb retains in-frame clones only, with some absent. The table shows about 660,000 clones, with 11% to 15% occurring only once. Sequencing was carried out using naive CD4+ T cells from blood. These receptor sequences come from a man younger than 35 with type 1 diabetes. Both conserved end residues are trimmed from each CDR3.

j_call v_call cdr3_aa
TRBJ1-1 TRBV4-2 ASSQVYLRRGVNTEAF
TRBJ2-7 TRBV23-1 ASRRRQTRDGPGTSYEQY
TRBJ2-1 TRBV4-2 ASSQETSGVNEQF
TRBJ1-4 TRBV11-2 ASSSPLGPNEKLF
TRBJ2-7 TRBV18 ASSPRDNYEQY
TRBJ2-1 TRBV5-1 ASSPSSGSFGGFNEQF
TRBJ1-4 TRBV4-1 ASSQPGEGEKLF
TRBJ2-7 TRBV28 ASSGAGEQGPYEQY
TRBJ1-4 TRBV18 ASKQGALEKLF
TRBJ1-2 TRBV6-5 ASSKGGAGYGYT
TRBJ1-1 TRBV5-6 ASSPMVDTEAF
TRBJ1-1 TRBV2 ASRDRAMNTEAF
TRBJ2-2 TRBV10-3 ATYWATGNTGELF
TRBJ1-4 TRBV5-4 ASSLGGTQANEKLF
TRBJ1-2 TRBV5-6 ASSLEVNYGYT
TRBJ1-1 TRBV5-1 ASSTGGLNTEAF
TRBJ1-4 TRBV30 AWSPGTGNEKLF
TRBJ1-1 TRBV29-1 SATRQGNTEAF
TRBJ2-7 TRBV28 ASSPRDEQY
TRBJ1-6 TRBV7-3 ATKGPAHNSPLH
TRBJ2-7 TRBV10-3 AISDREAYEQY
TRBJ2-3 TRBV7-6 ASSRGQVTDTQY
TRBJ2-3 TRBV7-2 ASSLGQVRNTQY
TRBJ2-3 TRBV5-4 ASSSGRDTQY
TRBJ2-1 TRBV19 ASRLAASSYNEQF
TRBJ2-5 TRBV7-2 ASTLSGHQETQY
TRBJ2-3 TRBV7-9 ASSLDTQY
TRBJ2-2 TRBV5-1 ASSYRGMNTGELF